The T cell receptor (beta chain) under discussion was sequenced for a study of blood T cells in healthy people across ages (dated by TCRdb to 2014 to 2015). With respect to the entire study: In model experiments, template switching captured roughly one uniquely barcoded TCR beta cDNA molecule for every two T cells. To avoid experimental bias, donors of different ages were distributed randomly across sequencing lanes. The study analyzed two additional independent replicas of 1 million unique cDNA reads from the same blood draw for two donors, one aged 18 to 30 and one aged 80 or older. To track age-related changes in TCR beta repertoire diversity, the study relied on deep sequencing normalized with unique cDNA molecular identifiers. The donors were split into four age groups: young (average 16 years), middle-aged (39), aged (62) and long-lived (about 82). What the study reported, not specific to this receptor: Observed TCR beta diversity per million T cells fell roughly linearly with age, and a significant reduction was already apparent by age roughly 40. Conclusive comparison of naive and antigen-experienced compartments was prevented by the profiling of bulk unsorted PBMCs. The long-lived group showed more naive CD4+ T cells, fewer expanded clones and increased TCR diversity than the aged group, suggesting age selection. There was a strong correlation between observed TCR beta diversity and the percentage of naive T cells measured by flow cytometry. Total diversity estimates from one million sequenced T cells were considered lower bounds and underestimates. Donor CMV infection status was unknown, potentially confounding age-related changes in expanded clonotypes.

As concerns this clonotype: The specificity of this receptor is unknown. The record has no base qualities; no much larger clone is one base away.

V is shortened by 4 bases, J by 1 base, and the region joining them spans 13 bases. The CDR3 sequence holds 15 residues, the cysteine and phenylalanine included. Of all the DNA, just the CDR3 is kept, 45 bases in frame from base 1. The germline V gene yields SNHLY for CDR1 and FYNNEI for CDR2. Donors were roughly 40 systemically healthy Caucasian individuals from Russia aged 6 to 90 years. About 9.8 milliliters of peripheral blood were drawn from each donor into EDTA-treated Vacutainer tubes. Ficoll-Paque density-gradient centrifugation was used to isolate PBMCs, with at least 6 million obtained per sample. Trizol reagent was used to extract total RNA from PBMCs, with at least 5.5 micrograms per sample. For every donor, an aliquot of PBMCs went through flow cytometry to measure the percentages of naive CD45RAhigh/CD27high T cells. Library method: 5' RACE. Instrument used: Illumina HiSeq 2500. A second PCR of roughly 6 to 11 cycles was run with a J-beta primer mix and a sample-barcoded 5' primer. A template-switch 5' adaptor carrying 12 random nucleotides introduced a unique molecular identifier onto each TCR beta cDNA molecule. Each sample yielded at least 3 million CDR3-containing paired-end reads. The Mint cDNA synthesis kit, primed by a TRBC-specific oligonucleotide, was used to synthesize first-strand cDNA from all RNA. After uracil-DNA glycosylase treatment, a first 18-cycle PCR used universal primers M1SS and BC2_uni_R on all cDNA. The paper's data handling went like this. For normalization, 1 million high-quality reads were randomly selected from each sample, with every read carrying a distinct molecular identifier. Reads sharing molecular identifiers were discarded rather than binned into consensus sequences. MiTCR, run with a Q25 quality threshold and the strictest error-elimination algorithm, handled CDR3 identification, clonotype clustering and error correction. A nonparametric unseen species model using Euler transformation provided a lower-bound estimate of total TCR beta diversity. TCRdb trimmed public reads at Q25 via fastp, called clones via MiXCR and kept in-frame beta chains. For every CDR3 protein sequence, its rows merge into one entry that carries the most common genes and DNA. In this record, the V and J calls reflect TCRdb's handling and not the investigators' own analysis. This sample is represented by roughly 1,500,000 distinct CDR3 sequences; approximately 32% of them were singletons. The biggest ten clones account for roughly 10% of the sample.

The V gene is TRBV2 and the J gene is TRBJ2-5, with the D gene call left open. The sequence came from a woman aged 30 to 39 in good health. The sequenced sample consisted of blood. The CDR3 has the sequence CASSGGLKPQETQYF. The sequence in DNA is TGTGCCAGCAGTGGAGGATTAAAACCCCAAGAGACCCAGTACTTC. When the CDR3 is completed using the reference TRBV2 and TRBJ2-5 genes on either side, the full variable domain is EPEVTQTPSHQVTQMGQEVILRCVPISNHLYFYWYRQILGQKVEFLVSFYNNEISEKSEIFDDQFSVERPDGSNFTLKIRSTKLEDSAMYFCASSGGLKPQETQYFGPGTRLLVL.